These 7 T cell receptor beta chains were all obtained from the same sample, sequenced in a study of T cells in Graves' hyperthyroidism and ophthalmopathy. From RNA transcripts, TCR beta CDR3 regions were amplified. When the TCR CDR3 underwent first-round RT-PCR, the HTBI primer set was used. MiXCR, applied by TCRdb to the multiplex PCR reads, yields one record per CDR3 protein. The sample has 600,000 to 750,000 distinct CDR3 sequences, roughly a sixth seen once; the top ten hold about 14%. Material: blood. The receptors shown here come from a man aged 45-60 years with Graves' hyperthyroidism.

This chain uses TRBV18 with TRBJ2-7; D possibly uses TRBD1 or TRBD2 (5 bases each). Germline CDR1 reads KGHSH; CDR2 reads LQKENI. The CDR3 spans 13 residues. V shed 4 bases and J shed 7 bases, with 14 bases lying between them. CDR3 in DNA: TGTGCCAGCTCACTAGGGACCCGAGGAGAGCAGTACTTC. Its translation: CASSLGTRGEQYF. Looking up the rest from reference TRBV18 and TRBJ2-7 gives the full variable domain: NAGVMQNPRHLVRRRGQEARLRCSPMKGHSHVYWYRQLPEEGLKFMVYLQKENIIDESGMPKERFSAEFPKEGPSILRIQQVVRGDSAAYFCASSLGTRGEQYFGPGTRLTVT.

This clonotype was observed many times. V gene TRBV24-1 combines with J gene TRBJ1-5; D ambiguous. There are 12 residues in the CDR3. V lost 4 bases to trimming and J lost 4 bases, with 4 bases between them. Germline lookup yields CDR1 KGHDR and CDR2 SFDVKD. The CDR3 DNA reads TGTGCCACCAGTGAAAATAATCAGCCCCAGCATTTT. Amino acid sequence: CATSENNQPQHF.

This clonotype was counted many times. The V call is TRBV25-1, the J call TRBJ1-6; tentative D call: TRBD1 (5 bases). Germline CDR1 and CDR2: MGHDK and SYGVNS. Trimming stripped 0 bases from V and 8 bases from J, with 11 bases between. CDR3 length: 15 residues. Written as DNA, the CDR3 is TGTGCCAGCAGTGAATATAAGGGGATGGATTCACCCCTCCACTTT. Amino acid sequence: CASSEYKGMDSPLHF.

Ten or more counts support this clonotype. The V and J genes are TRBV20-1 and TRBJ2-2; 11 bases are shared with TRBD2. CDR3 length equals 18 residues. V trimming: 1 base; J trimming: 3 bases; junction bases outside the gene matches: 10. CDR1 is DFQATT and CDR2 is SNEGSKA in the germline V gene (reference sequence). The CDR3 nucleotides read TGCAGTGCTAGAGGTAGCGGGAGGGCCGTTGGGGACACCGGGGAGCTGTTTTTT. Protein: CSARGSGRAVGDTGELFF.

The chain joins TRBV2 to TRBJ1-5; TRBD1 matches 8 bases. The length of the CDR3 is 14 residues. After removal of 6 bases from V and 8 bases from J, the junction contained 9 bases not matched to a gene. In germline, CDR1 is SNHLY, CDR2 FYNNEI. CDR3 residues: CASRPDRGAEPQHF. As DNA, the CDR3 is TGTGCCAGCAGGCCTGACAGGGGTGCGGAGCCCCAGCATTTT.

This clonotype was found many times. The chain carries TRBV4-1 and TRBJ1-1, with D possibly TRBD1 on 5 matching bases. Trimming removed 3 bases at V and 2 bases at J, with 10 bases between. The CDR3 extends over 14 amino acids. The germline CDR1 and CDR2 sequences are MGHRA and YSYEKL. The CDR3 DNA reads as TGCGCCAGCAGCCAGAGGGACGGTAACACTGAAGCTTTCTTT. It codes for CASSQRDGNTEAFF.

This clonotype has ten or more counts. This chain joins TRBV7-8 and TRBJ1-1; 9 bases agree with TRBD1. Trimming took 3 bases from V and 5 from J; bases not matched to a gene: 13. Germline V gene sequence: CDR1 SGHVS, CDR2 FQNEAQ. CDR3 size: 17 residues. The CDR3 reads CASSFLVRTGEWTEAFF. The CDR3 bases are TGTGCCAGCAGCTTCCTAGTCCGGACAGGGGAATGGACTGAAGCTTTCTTT.